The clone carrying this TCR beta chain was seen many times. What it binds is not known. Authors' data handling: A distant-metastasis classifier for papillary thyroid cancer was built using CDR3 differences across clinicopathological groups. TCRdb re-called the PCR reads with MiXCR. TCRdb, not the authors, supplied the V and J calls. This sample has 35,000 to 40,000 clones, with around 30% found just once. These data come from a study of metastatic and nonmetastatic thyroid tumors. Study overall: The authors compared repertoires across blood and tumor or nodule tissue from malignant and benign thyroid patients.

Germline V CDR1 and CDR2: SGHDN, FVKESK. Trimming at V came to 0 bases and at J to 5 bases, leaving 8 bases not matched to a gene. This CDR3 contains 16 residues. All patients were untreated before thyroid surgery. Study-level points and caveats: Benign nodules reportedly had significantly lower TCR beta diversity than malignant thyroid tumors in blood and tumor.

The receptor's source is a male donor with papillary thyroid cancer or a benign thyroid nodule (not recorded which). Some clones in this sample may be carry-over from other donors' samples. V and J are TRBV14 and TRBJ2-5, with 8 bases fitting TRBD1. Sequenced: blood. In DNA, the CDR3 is TGTGCCAGCAGCCAAGATTCGTTCAGGGGGCTGGAGACCCAGTACTTC. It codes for CASSQDSFRGLETQYF.